Following are 14 T cell receptor beta chains from one sample sequenced in a study of T cell responses to AZD1222 COVID-19 vaccine. The method was immunoSEQ multiplex PCR; TCRdb's version includes in-frame clones alone and lacks a portion of them. The repertoire holds tens of thousands of clones, with around nine tenths as singletons. The source was peripheral blood, collected on day 0 of AZD1222 vaccination. These receptors all stem from an adult in good health.

The chain joins TRBV7-9 to TRBJ1-6; no clear D gene. The CDR3 is made up of 14 amino acids. Deletions cut 4 bases from V and 10 bases from J, with 14 bases between. The germline V gene has CDR1 SEHNR and CDR2 FQNEAQ (reference sequence). CDR3 sequence: CASSYGRGESPLHF. Here the CDR3 DNA reads TGTGCCAGCAGCTACGGAAGAGGAGAATCACCCCTCCACTTT.

The chain combines TRBV5-1 with TRBJ2-1; 9 nucleotides agree with TRBD2. CDR3 length: 16 residues. V lost 4 bases and J lost 6; bases outside the gene matches: 11. The germline CDR1 and CDR2 sequences are SGHRS and YFSETQ. This chain's CDR3 is CASSPTGLAGINEQFF. The CDR3 DNA sequence: TGCGCCAGCAGCCCGACGGGTCTAGCGGGGATCAATGAGCAGTTCTTC.

The rearrangement links TRBV6-5 to TRBJ1-3; TRBD1 might be the D (5 bases). Trimming shortened V by 10 bases and J by 2 bases, and 12 bases separated the two germline ends. The CDR3 is made up of 13 amino acids. CDR1 and CDR2 (germline): MNHEY, SVGAGI. This chain's CDR3 is CATQRGTGNTIYF. CDR3 bases: TGTGCCACTCAAAGGGGCACTGGAAACACCATATATTTT.

This chain links TRBV2 with TRBJ2-7; possibly TRBD2 for D (6 bases). The germline CDR1 and CDR2 sequences are SNHLY and FYNNEI. CDR3 size: 12 residues. Trimming stripped 6 bases from V and 7 bases from J, with 13 bases between. The CDR3 sequence is CASRGGGGEQYF. DNA for the CDR3: TGTGCCAGCAGGGGGGGAGGAGGGGAGCAGTACTTC.

As to this clone: The limits of the CDR3 on the DNA are not certain, so only TCRdb's listed CDR3 is given. The chain recombines TRBV28 with TRBJ1-2; the D call in the table, TRBD1, was not verified against the DNA. The CDR3 comprises 15 residues, both ends counted. Germline-derived CDR1 and CDR2 are MDHEN and SYDVKM. The CDR3 is CASSSGGQGNYGYTF.

The chain carries TRBV30 and TRBJ2-1; 9 nucleotides line up with TRBD1. Germline CDR1 GTSNPN, CDR2 SVGIG (reference sequence). J was trimmed by 9 bases and V by 3 bases; bases with no gene match: 12. This CDR3 region has 15 residues. Here the CDR3 reads CAWRQGALIFTEQFF. The CDR3, as DNA: TGTGCCTGGAGACAGGGGGCTTTGATATTCACTGAGCAGTTCTTC.

This rearrangement joins TRBV18 to TRBJ1-6; D possibly corresponds to TRBD1 (6 bases). The germline CDR1 and CDR2 sequences are KGHSH and LQKENI. There are 16 residues in the CDR3. V was pared by 3 bases and J by 8 bases, with 17 bases between. DNA of the CDR3: TGTGCCAGCTCACCCTCCTTCGACAGGTCAGATTCACCCCTCCACTTT. This sequence encodes CASSPSFDRSDSPLHF.

The J gene is TRBJ1-1, the V gene TRBV9; 8 positions agree with TRBD1. The J segment lost 3 bases and the V segment lost 4 bases, leaving 20 bases of the junction unmatched. The CDR3 covers 19 residues. Germline V gives CDR1 SGDLS, CDR2 YYNGEE. The DNA of the CDR3 is TGTGCCAGCAGCCAAGGGTCCCCCGGGACAGGTTACGGAGACACTGAAGCTTTCTTT. It is translated as CASSQGSPGTGYGDTEAFF.

The chain carries TRBV5-1 and TRBJ2-1; the D gene is possibly TRBD2 (5 bases). Trimming pared 0 bases from V and 8 bases from J, leaving 12 bases between. CDR1 SGHRS and CDR2 YFSETQ come from the germline V gene. The CDR3 sequence is 14 residues long. CDR3 residues: CASSLVPGTYEQFF. The DNA of the CDR3 is TGCGCCAGCAGCTTGGTTCCGGGAACCTATGAGCAGTTCTTC.

This chain links TRBV7-9 with TRBJ1-1; tentative D call: TRBD1 (5 bases). This CDR3 comprises 16 residues. CDR1 is SEHNR and CDR2 is FQNEAQ in the germline V gene (reference sequence). V gave up 5 bases and J gave up 10 bases, with 26 bases separating them. The CDR3 DNA reads TGTGCCAGCAGCCCACGGGGCTGGCCAACAGCTTATGGAGCTTTCTTT. The encoded protein is CASSPRGWPTAYGAFF.

The genes are TRBV5-1 and TRBJ1-1; a weak D match, TRBD1 (5 bases). The ends were cut back, 1 base at V and 4 bases at J, with 14 bases in the middle. CDR3 length equals 15 residues. Germline V CDR1 and CDR2: SGHRS, YFSETQ. The CDR3 nucleotides are TGCGCCAGCAGCTTGTCAGTTGGGGGTCGCACTGAAGCTTTCTTT. Its protein product is CASSLSVGGRTEAFF.

The chain couples TRBV7-7 to TRBJ2-7, with D maybe TRBD1 (6 bases). The germline V gene has CDR1 SSHAT and CDR2 FNYEAQ (reference sequence). CDR3 length equals 15 residues. Trimming pared 2 bases from V and 5 bases from J, leaving 16 bases between. CDR3 DNA: TGTGCCAGCAGCTTATCTTCGACAGGCCTCGACGAGCAGTACTTC. Protein: CASSLSSTGLDEQYF. Variable domain in full (rest from reference TRBV7-7 and TRBJ2-7): GAGVSQSPRYKVTKRGQDVTLRCDPISSHATLYWYQQALGQGPEFLTYFNYEAQPDKSGLPSDRFSAERPEGSISTLTIQRTEQRDSAMYRCASSLSSTGLDEQYFGPGTRLTVT.

The CDR3 loop reads CASSPTGPSGAYNEQFF. The CDR3 DNA reads as TGCGCCAGCAGCCCTACAGGTCCCAGCGGGGCTTACAATGAGCAGTTCTTC. The chain employs TRBV4-3 and TRBJ2-1; 7 bases map to TRBD2. The germline V gene has CDR1 LGHNA and CDR2 YSLEER. The CDR3 length is 17 residues. Trimming at V came to 4 bases and at J to 4 bases, leaving 13 bases not matched to a gene.

This clone has just one count. The J gene is TRBJ2-7, the V gene TRBV5-8; 9 bases align to TRBD1. Germline V CDR1 and CDR2: SGHTS, YDEGEE. CDR3 length equals 15 residues. V lost 4 bases and J lost 3; bases outside the gene matches: 8. The CDR3 DNA sequence: TGTGCCAGCAGCCAATCGGACAGGGGAGGCTACGAGCAGTACTTC. Amino acid sequence: CASSQSDRGGYEQYF.